This TCR beta chain is from a study of shared T cell receptors in the human thymus. Per germline, CDR1 SGHRS and CDR2 YFSETQ. This CDR3 has 12 residues. Trimming cost V 4 bases and J 9 bases, with 13 bases left between them. Here immunoSEQ multiplex PCR was the method, and the copy in TCRdb shows in-frame clones only, minus some. The sample records roughly 550,000 clones, about 84% being singletons. The sample was also reused in another study, on human thymus T cells. That work states: The sample donors, healthy Finnish infants, were having corrective surgery for congenital heart defects. Resections from corrective heart surgery supplied the thymus tissue. Related research described thymic repertoires that were highly overlapping among unrelated individuals.

The sequence was collected from a boy younger than two with a congenital heart defect. The chain links TRBV5-1 to TRBJ1-2; TRBD1 is a possible D gene (6 bases). Sequencing was done on a sample of thymocytes. The CDR3 nucleotides read TGCGCCAGCAGCCAGGACAGCCTATGCTACACCTTC. It encodes CASSQDSLCYTF.